This note documents a single T cell receptor (beta chain) sequence. What it binds is unknown. Points from the study as a whole: Tumor memory CD4+ T cell TCR gene usage clustered with blood and lymph node memory CD4+ cells and lymph node naive CD4+ cells. Tumor Treg TCRs overlapped most with tumor naive CD4+ cells.

Constant-region reverse primers amplified full-length variable regions, followed by semi-nested Nested Universal Primer A PCR. TCRdb re-analysed the 5' RACE reads in MiXCR, keeping a single row per CDR3 protein. This table has approximately 60,000 distinct CDR3 sequences, around 28% appearing once. The sequence was collected from a female donor with breast cancer. The sample comprised tumor-infiltrating memory CD4+ T cells sorted from the breast tumor. Subset described: memory CD4+ T cells, CD4+CD45RO+CD25-.

CDR3 amino acids: CASSLLPSPDTQYF. The CDR3 DNA sequence: TGCGCCAGCAGCTTGCTTCCATCCCCAGATACGCAGTATTTT. The chain uses TRBV5-1 and TRBJ2-3; D gene ambiguous. Per germline, CDR1 SGHRS and CDR2 YFSETQ. The CDR3 is made up of 14 amino acids. V lost 1 base to trimming and J lost 4 bases, with 10 bases between them.